This is a list of T cell receptor beta chains from one sample in a study of regulatory T cells. Sequencing used immunoSEQ multiplex PCR; TCRdb keeps in-frame clones, though not all of them. In the table there are fewer than 20,000 clones, approximately 82% of which are singletons. Sequenced sample: conventional CD4+ T cells sorted from blood. The receptors were gathered from a person in their thirties with CD3G deficiency. Both conserved end residues are part of each CDR3. Each record gives: D gene, V gene, J gene, clone size, CDR3 DNA, CDR3 protein. The D gene is left open where the match is weak. Size values are once, few and many counts, or a class for expanded clones, and some rows have none.

D gene: -
V gene: TRBV5-1
J gene: TRBJ1-1
clone size: -
CDR3 DNA: TGCGCCAGCAGCTTCTGGACAGTTTCCACTGAAGCTTTCTTT
CDR3 protein: CASSFWTVSTEAFF

D gene: -
V gene: TRBV6-1
J gene: TRBJ1-2
clone size: -
CDR3 DNA: TGTGCCAGCAGTGAAGCGGGACCAGGGTATGCAGCCCTAAGTTACTATGGCTACACCTTC
CDR3 protein: CASSEAGPGYAALSYYGYTF

D gene: -
V gene: TRBV28
J gene: TRBJ1-2
clone size: few
CDR3 DNA: TGTGCCAGCAGCGCATTGGTTGCCTATGGCTACACCTTC
CDR3 protein: CASSALVAYGYTF

D gene: -
V gene: TRBV18
J gene: TRBJ2-6
clone size: -
CDR3 DNA: TGTGCCAGCTCACCACTTACCGGGGCCAACGTCCTGACTTTC
CDR3 protein: CASSPLTGANVLTF

D gene: -
V gene: TRBV6-6
J gene: TRBJ1-1
clone size: -
CDR3 DNA: TGTGCCAGCCGGGAGCCCCGGGCTGAAGCTTTCTTT
CDR3 protein: CASREPRAEAFF

D gene: TRBD1
V gene: TRBV7-9
J gene: TRBJ2-3
clone size: -
CDR3 DNA: TGTGCCAGCAGCATGGGGACAGGGAGGCAGTATTTT
CDR3 protein: CASSMGTGRQYF

D gene: -
V gene: TRBV28
J gene: TRBJ1-1
clone size: -
CDR3 DNA: TGTGCCAGCAGTGATCCCCCCCAGTGGGGGCAAGTAGCTGAAGCTTTCTTT
CDR3 protein: CASSDPPQWGQVAEAFF

D gene: TRBD2
V gene: TRBV10-3
J gene: TRBJ2-7
clone size: once
CDR3 DNA: TGTGCCATCAGTGAGTCGAGTGGGAGGGTTTACGAGCAGTACTTC
CDR3 protein: CAISESSGRVYEQYF

D gene: -
V gene: TRBV28
J gene: TRBJ1-2
clone size: -
CDR3 DNA: TGTGCCAGCAGCCCAACAGGGCGAGCTAACTATGGCTACACCTTC
CDR3 protein: CASSPTGRANYGYTF

D gene: -
V gene: TRBV10-2
J gene: TRBJ2-7
clone size: few
CDR3 DNA: TGCGCCAGCAGTTCTACTAGGAGATGGGCGAACGAGCAGTACTTC
CDR3 protein: CASSSTRRWANEQYF

D gene: -
V gene: TRBV28
J gene: TRBJ1-2
clone size: -
CDR3 DNA: TGTGCCAGCAGTCAGGGACACCCCCTTCGCTATGGCTACACCTTC
CDR3 protein: CASSQGHPLRYGYTF

D gene: -
V gene: TRBV28
J gene: TRBJ2-7
clone size: -
CDR3 DNA: TGTGCCAGCAGTCAAATCGGACGGGCCACCTACGAGCAGTACTTC
CDR3 protein: CASSQIGRATYEQYF

D gene: -
V gene: TRBV4-1
J gene: TRBJ1-1
clone size: -
CDR3 DNA: TGCGCCAGCAGCCAAGCGAGACGGATCACTGAAGCTTTCTTT
CDR3 protein: CASSQARRITEAFF

D gene: -
V gene: TRBV28
J gene: TRBJ1-2
clone size: -
CDR3 DNA: TGTGCCAGCAGTTCCGGGACGCCTGCGTATGGCTACACCTTC
CDR3 protein: CASSSGTPAYGYTF

D gene: -
V gene: TRBV27
J gene: TRBJ1-2
clone size: -
CDR3 DNA: TGTGCCAGCAGTTTAGCGGCTGAGGGGGGCTACACCTTC
CDR3 protein: CASSLAAEGGYTF

D gene: TRBD1
V gene: TRBV7-8
J gene: TRBJ2-5
clone size: -
CDR3 DNA: TGTGCCAGCAGCTTAGGAGTCGGGACAGGGGGAGAGACCCAGTACTTC
CDR3 protein: CASSLGVGTGGETQYF

D gene: -
V gene: TRBV6-6
J gene: TRBJ2-7
clone size: -
CDR3 DNA: TGTGCCAGCAGTGCCGGGCCCATGTACGAGCAGTACTTC
CDR3 protein: CASSAGPMYEQYF

D gene: -
V gene: TRBV7-9
J gene: TRBJ1-1
clone size: -
CDR3 DNA: TGTGCCAGCAGCCTCGGGGGCCTTGAAGCTTTCTTT
CDR3 protein: CASSLGGLEAFF

D gene: TRBD1
V gene: TRBV7-9
J gene: TRBJ2-2
clone size: -
CDR3 DNA: TGTGCCAGCAGCTTAGCCCTGGACAGGGCCGCCGGGGAGCTGTTTTTT
CDR3 protein: CASSLALDRAAGELFF

D gene: TRBD1
V gene: TRBV10-2
J gene: TRBJ1-2
clone size: -
CDR3 DNA: TGCGCCAGCAGTGAGGCGGGGACAGGGAATGCCGGGGGCTACACCTTC
CDR3 protein: CASSEAGTGNAGGYTF

D gene: -
V gene: TRBV18
J gene: TRBJ1-1
clone size: -
CDR3 DNA: TGTGCCAGCTCCTACAGCCAGAACACTGAAGCTTTCTTT
CDR3 protein: CASSYSQNTEAFF

D gene: -
V gene: TRBV27
J gene: TRBJ2-7
clone size: -
CDR3 DNA: TGTGCCAGCAGCCCCAGAGGGGGGCCGTCCGAGCAGTACTTC
CDR3 protein: CASSPRGGPSEQYF

D gene: TRBD2
V gene: TRBV28
J gene: TRBJ2-7
clone size: -
CDR3 DNA: TGTGCCAGCAGCCTAAGCGGGGGGTCCTACGAGCAGTACTTC
CDR3 protein: CASSLSGGSYEQYF

D gene: TRBD1
V gene: TRBV5-1
J gene: TRBJ2-2
clone size: -
CDR3 DNA: TGCGCCAGCAGCTTGGAGAGGGGGCGAAGCGGGGAGCTGTTTTTT
CDR3 protein: CASSLERGRSGELFF

D gene: -
V gene: TRBV28
J gene: TRBJ2-2
clone size: once
CDR3 DNA: TGTGCCAGCCTGCCGTTCCCCGGGGAGCTGTTTTTT
CDR3 protein: CASLPFPGELFF

D gene: -
V gene: TRBV7-9
J gene: TRBJ2-4
clone size: -
CDR3 DNA: TGTGCCAGCGCCGTTCGGGAGTCGAACATTCAGTACTTC
CDR3 protein: CASAVRESNIQYF

D gene: -
V gene: TRBV28
J gene: TRBJ1-2
clone size: -
CDR3 DNA: TGTGCCAGCCACCCCGAGAGGGGCCGTGGCTACACCTTC
CDR3 protein: CASHPERGRGYTF

D gene: -
V gene: TRBV6-1
J gene: TRBJ2-7
clone size: -
CDR3 DNA: TGTGCCAGCAGAAGATACCCGGGATACGAGCAGTACTTC
CDR3 protein: CASRRYPGYEQYF

D gene: -
V gene: TRBV7-9
J gene: TRBJ1-2
clone size: -
CDR3 DNA: TGTGCCAGCAGCTTATCGGACCTCTATGGCTACACCTTC
CDR3 protein: CASSLSDLYGYTF

D gene: -
V gene: TRBV30
J gene: TRBJ1-2
clone size: -
CDR3 DNA: TGTGCCTTCGCGTCAAATAGCTACGGGACCTACACCTTC
CDR3 protein: CAFASNSYGTYTF

D gene: TRBD1
V gene: TRBV28
J gene: TRBJ1-4
clone size: -
CDR3 DNA: TGTGCCAGCAGTTTATCCAAGGGGGCAAGGGGAAAACTGTTTTTT
CDR3 protein: CASSLSKGARGKLFF

D gene: TRBD2
V gene: TRBV5-1
J gene: TRBJ2-2
clone size: once
CDR3 DNA: TGCGCCAGCAGCCCAGGGACTAGCGGGTCCACCGGGGAGCTGTTTTTT
CDR3 protein: CASSPGTSGSTGELFF

D gene: TRBD1
V gene: TRBV6-1
J gene: TRBJ1-2
clone size: -
CDR3 DNA: TGTGCCAGCAGTGACCCGCCCAGGGGGCACTATGGCTACACCTTC
CDR3 protein: CASSDPPRGHYGYTF

D gene: -
V gene: TRBV7-8
J gene: TRBJ1-2
clone size: -
CDR3 DNA: TGTGCCAGCAGCCCTCCAGGTCGGGGCTACACCTTC
CDR3 protein: CASSPPGRGYTF

D gene: -
V gene: TRBV28
J gene: TRBJ2-1
clone size: -
CDR3 DNA: TGTGCCAGCAGTCTCAGAGACCTCCAGTTCTTC
CDR3 protein: CASSLRDLQFF

D gene: TRBD2
V gene: TRBV5-1
J gene: TRBJ2-3
clone size: -
CDR3 DNA: TGCGCCAGCAGCCTCGGGACTAGCGGGAGAATCACAGATACGCAGTATTTT
CDR3 protein: CASSLGTSGRITDTQYF

D gene: -
V gene: TRBV10-3
J gene: TRBJ1-5
clone size: -
CDR3 DNA: TGTGCCATCAGCCAGGGGCCCGGACAGCCCCAGCATTTT
CDR3 protein: CAISQGPGQPQHF

D gene: -
V gene: TRBV7-9
J gene: TRBJ1-2
clone size: -
CDR3 DNA: TGTGCCAGCAGCTTAGATGAACATGGCTACACCTTC
CDR3 protein: CASSLDEHGYTF

D gene: TRBD2
V gene: TRBV6-1
J gene: TRBJ2-2
clone size: -
CDR3 DNA: TGTGCCAGCAGATCCAGCGGGAGGGTGTACGGGGAGCTGTTTTTT
CDR3 protein: CASRSSGRVYGELFF

D gene: -
V gene: TRBV28
J gene: TRBJ1-5
clone size: once
CDR3 DNA: TGTGCCAGCGGCTTGGCACAGCGTAATCAGCCCCAGCATTTT
CDR3 protein: CASGLAQRNQPQHF

D gene: TRBD1
V gene: TRBV6-1
J gene: TRBJ2-1
clone size: -
CDR3 DNA: TGTGCCAGCAGCGGGACAGGGTATTACAATGAGCAGTTCTTC
CDR3 protein: CASSGTGYYNEQFF

D gene: -
V gene: TRBV10-3
J gene: TRBJ1-2
clone size: -
CDR3 DNA: TGTGCCATCAGTGAAGGGATCACGGAAGGCTACACCTTC
CDR3 protein: CAISEGITEGYTF

D gene: -
V gene: TRBV28
J gene: TRBJ1-5
clone size: -
CDR3 DNA: TGTGCCAGCAGGGACAGAGTGGGGGACTCTGGCAATCAGCCCCAGCATTTT
CDR3 protein: CASRDRVGDSGNQPQHF

D gene: -
V gene: TRBV6-1
J gene: TRBJ2-6
clone size: few
CDR3 DNA: TGTGCCAGCAGTGAGGGGACCACTGGGGCCAACGTCCTGACTTTC
CDR3 protein: CASSEGTTGANVLTF

D gene: TRBD1
V gene: TRBV5-1
J gene: TRBJ1-3
clone size: -
CDR3 DNA: TGCGCCAGCAGCGAACAGGGGACAGGCTCTGGAAACACCATATATTTT
CDR3 protein: CASSEQGTGSGNTIYF

D gene: TRBD1
V gene: TRBV19
J gene: TRBJ2-2
clone size: -
CDR3 DNA: TGTGCCAGTAGCCTTACAGGGGGCACCGGGGAGCTGTTTTTT
CDR3 protein: CASSLTGGTGELFF

D gene: TRBD2
V gene: TRBV19
J gene: TRBJ2-2
clone size: -
CDR3 DNA: TGTGCCAGTAGTAGCTTCCTCGTCGGGGGGACCAACACCGGGGAGCTGTTTTTT
CDR3 protein: CASSSFLVGGTNTGELFF

D gene: TRBD1
V gene: TRBV7-2
J gene: TRBJ2-7
clone size: -
CDR3 DNA: TGTGCCAGCAGCTCACAGGGGGTCTACGAGCAGTACTTC
CDR3 protein: CASSSQGVYEQYF

D gene: -
V gene: TRBV10-3
J gene: TRBJ2-7
clone size: -
CDR3 DNA: TGTGCCATCAGTGATCATCCAGGGGCCGAGCAGTACTTC
CDR3 protein: CAISDHPGAEQYF

D gene: -
V gene: TRBV19
J gene: TRBJ2-2
clone size: -
CDR3 DNA: TGTGCCAGTAGTATAGTACTAAACACCGGGGAGCTGTTTTTT
CDR3 protein: CASSIVLNTGELFF

D gene: -
V gene: TRBV28
J gene: TRBJ2-3
clone size: -
CDR3 DNA: TGTGCCAGCAGCCGCCCAGGTTCAGATACGCAGTATTTT
CDR3 protein: CASSRPGSDTQYF

D gene: TRBD1
V gene: TRBV7-2
J gene: TRBJ1-2
clone size: -
CDR3 DNA: TGTGCCAGCAGCTCCTACAGGGGAGGTGGCTACACCTTC
CDR3 protein: CASSSYRGGGYTF

D gene: -
V gene: TRBV6-4
J gene: TRBJ1-6
clone size: -
CDR3 DNA: TGTGCCAGCAGCGGGGCTCGTGGTGGTAATTCACCCCTCCACTTT
CDR3 protein: CASSGARGGNSPLHF